These T cell receptor beta chains were read from a single sample in a study of OX40 agonist ivuxolimab in advanced cancers. Generated by immunoSEQ multiplex PCR, the TCRdb table keeps only in-frame clones and is missing some. Counted here are 45,000 to 70,000 clones, 86% occurring once; the ten biggest clones make up approximately 1%. The specimen was CD4+ or CD8+ T cells sorted from blood, collected in a trial of the OX40 agonist ivuxolimab. These receptor sequences come from an adult with an advanced solid tumor such as melanoma, head and neck, liver or kidney cancer. Both conserved end residues are part of each CDR3. The D gene is left open where the match is weak. Only part of the rows carry a size: once, few, many, or a class if the clone is expanded.

size: few; V: TRBV5-1; J: TRBJ1-1; D: NA; DNA: TGCGCCAGCAGCCCGGAGGGGACTGAAGCTTTCTTT; CDR3: CASSPEGTEAFF
size: NA; V: TRBV2; J: TRBJ2-5; D: TRBD2; DNA: TGTGCCAGCAGCCCCTCTACAGAGCGGGGGGGCAGATACGAAAAAGAGACCCAGTACTTC; CDR3: CASSPSTERGGRYEKETQYF
size: NA; V: TRBV5-1; J: TRBJ2-3; D: TRBD1; DNA: TGCGCCAGCAGCTTGGCCTCCAGGGGGCAGAACACAGATACGCAGTATTTT; CDR3: CASSLASRGQNTDTQYF
size: few; V: TRBV29-1; J: TRBJ1-1; D: NA; DNA: TGCAGGGGGGTACAGAACACTGAAGCTTTCTTT; CDR3: CRGVQNTEAFF
size: NA; V: TRBV11-2; J: TRBJ2-7; D: NA; DNA: TGTGCCAGCAGCTCCCAGGGTACAGGTCCCTACGAGCAGTACTTC; CDR3: CASSSQGTGPYEQYF
size: NA; V: TRBV11-2; J: TRBJ1-3; D: NA; DNA: TGTGCCAGCAGTACCGGGATTGGAAACACCATATATTTT; CDR3: CASSTGIGNTIYF
size: NA; V: TRBV19; J: TRBJ1-2; D: TRBD1; DNA: TGTGCCAGTACCCTGACAGGGGGAGTTGGCTATGGCTACACCTTC; CDR3: CASTLTGGVGYGYTF
size: NA; V: TRBV2; J: TRBJ1-5; D: NA; DNA: TGTGCCAGCAAGGGGGTAACCAATCAGCCCCAGCATTTT; CDR3: CASKGVTNQPQHF
size: NA; V: TRBV19; J: TRBJ2-2; D: TRBD1; DNA: TGTGCCGGGTCGGACAGGGGGTTAACCGGGGAGCTGTTTTTT; CDR3: CAGSDRGLTGELFF
size: NA; V: TRBV6-1; J: TRBJ1-6; D: NA; DNA: TGTGCCAACAGTGGCCAGGATTCACCCCTCCACTTT; CDR3: CANSGQDSPLHF
size: NA; V: TRBV5-8; J: TRBJ1-2; D: NA; DNA: TGTGCCAGCAGCTTGGCCCGGGCCGGGATCTACACCTTC; CDR3: CASSLARAGIYTF
size: NA; V: TRBV5-1; J: TRBJ2-7; D: TRBD2; DNA: TGCGCCAGCAGCCCCAACGGGGGGATCAGCTACGAGCAGTACTTC; CDR3: CASSPNGGISYEQYF
size: NA; V: TRBV7-3; J: TRBJ2-7; D: TRBD1; DNA: TGTGCCAGCAGCTTATACGGGACAGGGTTATCCGAGCAGTACTTC; CDR3: CASSLYGTGLSEQYF
size: NA; V: TRBV2; J: TRBJ2-5; D: NA; DNA: TGTGCCAGAAGTCAAGAGACCCAGTACTTC; CDR3: CARSQETQYF
size: few; V: TRBV27; J: TRBJ2-7; D: TRBD2; DNA: TGTGCCAGCAGTCTCAGGTCCCCCAGGGAGGGGCAGTACTTC; CDR3: CASSLRSPREGQYF
size: once; V: TRBV25-1; J: TRBJ2-3; D: TRBD2; DNA: TGTGCCAGCAGTGAATCCCCTTTGGCTAGCGGATACACAGATACGCAGTATTTT; CDR3: CASSESPLASGYTDTQYF
size: NA; V: TRBV27; J: TRBJ1-2; D: TRBD1; DNA: TGTGCCAGCAGTTGGTCGTTAGGGGGCTTTGGCTACACCTTC; CDR3: CASSWSLGGFGYTF
size: once; V: TRBV7-9; J: TRBJ1-3; D: NA; DNA: TGTGCCAGCAGCCCTAAGGGGAGGCTGGGAAACACCATATATTTT; CDR3: CASSPKGRLGNTIYF
size: NA; V: TRBV6-5; J: TRBJ1-4; D: NA; DNA: TGTGCCAGCGGGGATAGTTTGGTCGAAAAACTGTTTTTT; CDR3: CASGDSLVEKLFF
size: few; V: TRBV7-6; J: TRBJ1-1; D: NA; DNA: TGTGCCAGCAGCTTAGGAGGCAGGGTGAACACTGAAGCTTTCTTT; CDR3: CASSLGGRVNTEAFF
size: NA; V: TRBV19; J: TRBJ1-2; D: NA; DNA: TGTGCCAGTTGGGGTCGGAGCGGGTCTAGTGGCTACACCTTC; CDR3: CASWGRSGSSGYTF
size: few; V: TRBV7-9; J: TRBJ1-1; D: TRBD1; DNA: TGTGCCAGCAGCCAACGACAGGGGCTGAACACTGAAGCTTTCTTT; CDR3: CASSQRQGLNTEAFF
size: NA; V: TRBV5-1; J: TRBJ1-1; D: NA; DNA: TGCGCCAGCAGCTTGCGACATGAAAGGCCGACCACTGAAGCTTTCTTT; CDR3: CASSLRHERPTTEAFF
size: once; V: TRBV18; J: TRBJ2-5; D: NA; DNA: TGTGCCAGCTCACCGGCGCGAGAGACCCAGTACTTC; CDR3: CASSPARETQYF
size: NA; V: TRBV7-6; J: TRBJ2-7; D: TRBD2; DNA: TGTGCCAGCAGCTTAGGGTTGACTAGCGGGGCCTACGAGCAGTACTTC; CDR3: CASSLGLTSGAYEQYF
size: NA; V: TRBV2; J: TRBJ2-1; D: TRBD2; DNA: TGTGCCAGCAGTGGACTAGCGGGAGTCTACAATGAGCAGTTCTTC; CDR3: CASSGLAGVYNEQFF
size: NA; V: TRBV11-2; J: TRBJ2-1; D: NA; DNA: TGTGCCAGCAGCCGACAGGAACTCACCTACAATGAGCAGTTCTTC; CDR3: CASSRQELTYNEQFF
size: once; V: TRBV6-1; J: TRBJ1-1; D: NA; DNA: TGTGCCAGCAGTGAGGTAAGGGGCACTGAAGCTTTCTTT; CDR3: CASSEVRGTEAFF
size: NA; V: TRBV7-2; J: TRBJ1-5; D: NA; DNA: TGTGCCAGCAGCTTAGGTTTCTTCGGGGCCCATGGCAATCAGCCCCAGCATTTT; CDR3: CASSLGFFGAHGNQPQHF
size: NA; V: TRBV10-3; J: TRBJ1-6; D: TRBD1; DNA: TGTGCCATCAGTTCCACAGGGGAAATTTCACCCCTCCACTTT; CDR3: CAISSTGEISPLHF
size: NA; V: TRBV19; J: TRBJ1-4; D: TRBD1; DNA: TGTGCCAGTAGTGCCTCGACAGGGGGAAATGAAAAACTGTTTTTT; CDR3: CASSASTGGNEKLFF
size: NA; V: TRBV6-5; J: TRBJ1-1; D: TRBD1; DNA: TGTGCCAGCAGCCCCAGACAGGGGCGGACTGAAGCTTTCTTT; CDR3: CASSPRQGRTEAFF
size: NA; V: TRBV5-1; J: TRBJ2-5; D: TRBD2; DNA: TGCGCCAGCAGCACCAGCGGGGGGGCCGTTGAGACCCAGTACTTC; CDR3: CASSTSGGAVETQYF
size: NA; V: TRBV18; J: TRBJ2-1; D: NA; DNA: TGTGCCAGCTCACCTGGTCTCACTGGCAATGAGCAGTTCTTC; CDR3: CASSPGLTGNEQFF
size: NA; V: TRBV7-8; J: TRBJ1-2; D: NA; DNA: TGTGCCAGCAGCTTAGCAAGGTCGTGGGGCGCCGGCTATGGCTACACCTTC; CDR3: CASSLARSWGAGYGYTF